These T cell receptor beta chains were read from a single sample in a study of OX40 agonist ivuxolimab in advanced cancers. Some clones are missing from TCRdb's copy, which holds only in-frame ones; the method was immunoSEQ multiplex PCR. The sample includes about 54,000 clones, approximately 93% of them seen just once. This specimen consisted of CD4+ or CD8+ T cells sorted from blood, obtained in a trial of the OX40 agonist ivuxolimab. These receptors all come from an adult with an advanced solid tumor such as melanoma, head and neck, liver or kidney cancer. CDR3s include the opening cysteine and the closing phenylalanine or tryptophan. A D gene is named only where the DNA matches it firmly. Some rows have no size entry. The others give once, few or many, or a class for an expanded clone.

.,17,TRBJ1-1,TRBV7-9,TRBD1,TGTGCCAGCAGCCAGGCGGACAGGGGGCTTGGGAACACTGAAGCTTTCTTT,CASSQADRGLGNTEAFF
.,14,TRBJ1-4,TRBV5-1,TRBD1,TGCGCCAGCAGCCCCGGACAGGGCAATGAAAAACTGTTTTTT,CASSPGQGNEKLFF
.,13,TRBJ1-6,TRBV19,.,TGTGCCAGTAGTATAGGTTCAGATTCACCCCTCCACTTT,CASSIGSDSPLHF
few,12,TRBJ2-5,TRBV29-1,.,TGCAGCGCACTACAGGGTTTTGAGACCCAGTACTTC,CSALQGFETQYF
.,12,TRBJ2-6,TRBV28,.,TGTGCCACGGTCTCTGGGGCCAACGTCCTGACTTTC,CATVSGANVLTF
few,16,TRBJ2-1,TRBV13,TRBD1,TGTGCCAGCAGCTTGGGTAGGGGACAGGGCTTGGATGAGCAGTTCTTC,CASSLGRGQGLDEQFF
.,17,TRBJ2-3,TRBV5-1,TRBD2,TGCGCCAGCAGCTTGGTTCTAGCGGGGATCAGCACAGATACGCAGTATTTT,CASSLVLAGISTDTQYF
once,14,TRBJ2-7,TRBV5-1,TRBD1,TGCGCCAGCAGCCTTTACACTACAGGGGACGAGCAGTACTTC,CASSLYTTGDEQYF
.,18,TRBJ2-1,TRBV11-2,TRBD2,TGTGCCAGCAGCACCCTCGGGACTAGCGGGGGCTCCTACAATGAGCAGTTCTTC,CASSTLGTSGGSYNEQFF
.,15,TRBJ2-2,TRBV27,.,TGTGCCAGCAGTCTCTTGGGACATCCCACCGGGGAGCTGTTTTTT,CASSLLGHPTGELFF
.,13,TRBJ2-5,TRBV9,.,TGTGCCAGCAGTGTGGACACCCAAGAGACCCAGTACTTC,CASSVDTQETQYF